This is a list of T cell receptor beta chains from one sample in a study of blood T cell repertoires in COVID-19. Sequenced by immunoSEQ multiplex PCR; TCRdb stores in-frame clones only, minus some. The sample shows more than 75,000 clones, around 85% of them seen only once. The specimen sequenced was peripheral blood. These receptors all come from a woman in her 70s with acute or convalescent COVID-19. Both conserved end residues are part of each CDR3. D genes are given only for firm matches. Size is omitted from some rows. Given values are once, few, many or a class for expanded clones.

CDR3 protein	CDR3 DNA	V gene	D gene	clone size	J gene
CASSQSGNEETQYF	TGTGCCAGCAGCCAATCAGGGAACGAAGAGACCCAGTACTTC	TRBV3-1/TRBV3-2	NA	NA	TRBJ2-5
CASSRDRAEKLFF	TGTGCCAGCAGCCGGGACAGGGCGGAAAAACTGTTTTTT	TRBV7-9	TRBD1	NA	TRBJ1-4
CATSAYGAGGGYNEQFF	TGTGCCACCAGTGCATATGGAGCGGGAGGGGGATACAATGAGCAGTTCTTC	TRBV24-1	TRBD2	NA	TRBJ2-1
CASKAGLSTDTQYF	TGTGCCAGCAAGGCGGGGTTAAGCACAGATACGCAGTATTTT	TRBV6-5	NA	NA	TRBJ2-3
CASSDQRGGTDEQFF	TGTGCCAGCAGCGACCAGCGGGGCGGGACGGATGAGCAGTTCTTC	TRBV3-1/TRBV3-2	TRBD2	NA	TRBJ2-1
CASSIGPGVETNEKLFF	TGTGCCAGTAGTATAGGTCCGGGGGTGGAAACTAATGAAAAACTGTTTTTT	TRBV19	NA	NA	TRBJ1-4
CASSSPGKVQYF	TGTGCCAGTAGTTCCCCCGGGAAGGTCCAGTACTTC	TRBV19	NA	NA	TRBJ2-5
CASSLVLDSGNTIYF	TGTGCCAGCAGCTTAGTTCTAGACTCTGGAAACACCATATATTTT	TRBV7-9	NA	NA	TRBJ1-3
CASSAPRGSSTDTQYF	TGTGCCAGTAGTGCCCCACGGGGGTCTAGCACAGATACGCAGTATTTT	TRBV19	NA	NA	TRBJ2-3
CASSDPGTGSEETQYF	TGCGCCAGCAGTGACCCAGGGACAGGCTCTGAAGAGACCCAGTACTTC	TRBV10-2	TRBD1	once	TRBJ2-5
CASSFPGSGANVLTF	TGCGCCAGCAGCTTCCCGGGGTCTGGGGCCAACGTCCTGACTTTC	TRBV5-1	NA	NA	TRBJ2-6
CASSGDRKETQYF	TGCGCCAGCAGTGGTGACAGAAAAGAGACCCAGTACTTC	TRBV10-1	NA	once	TRBJ2-5
CATSGRTGNGYTF	TGTGCCACCAGTGGACGGACAGGGAATGGCTACACCTTC	TRBV24-1	TRBD1	NA	TRBJ1-2
CASSLTQGARDTQYF	TGTGCCAGCTCACTAACACAGGGGGCGAGAGATACGCAGTATTTT	TRBV18	TRBD1	NA	TRBJ2-3
CASSLFGQSHAGNTIYF	TGTGCCAGCAGCCTATTTGGACAGTCACACGCCGGAAACACCATATATTTT	TRBV21-1	NA	NA	TRBJ1-3
CASSLFEAGAADTQYF	TGTGCCAGCAGTTTATTTGAAGCGGGAGCGGCAGATACGCAGTATTTT	TRBV7-9	TRBD2	NA	TRBJ2-3
CASSLGPTGGNYGYTF	TGCGCCAGCAGCTTGGGTCCAACAGGGGGGAACTATGGCTACACCTTC	TRBV5-1	TRBD1	NA	TRBJ1-2
CASGLVTEQETQYF	TGTGCTAGTGGTTTGGTTACAGAGCAAGAGACCCAGTACTTC	TRBV12-5	NA	NA	TRBJ2-5
CASSKTGDNEQFF	TGTGCCAGCAGCAAGACTGGTGACAATGAGCAGTTCTTC	TRBV5-6	NA	once	TRBJ2-1
CAISDTGSRTEAFF	TGTGCCATCAGCGATACAGGGTCTCGCACTGAAGCTTTCTTT	TRBV10-3	NA	NA	TRBJ1-1
CASSLEQGLNTEAFF	TGCGCCAGCAGCTTGGAACAGGGCCTCAACACTGAAGCTTTCTTT	TRBV5-1	NA	NA	TRBJ1-1
CASSKQGWDYEAFF	TGTGCCAGCAGCAAACAGGGATGGGACTATGAAGCTTTCTTT	TRBV7-2	NA	NA	TRBJ1-1
CASSQVLGGFKYQETQYF	TGTGCCAGCAGCCAAGTCCTCGGGGGTTTTAAGTACCAAGAGACCCAGTACTTC	TRBV4-2	NA	once	TRBJ2-5
CATSDDGQDGSYNEQFF	TGTGCCACCAGTGACGATGGACAGGACGGCTCCTACAATGAGCAGTTCTTC	TRBV24-1	TRBD1	NA	TRBJ2-1
CASSQQVPSRTDTQYF	TGTGCCAGCAGTCAACAAGTCCCTTCCAGGACAGATACGCAGTATTTT	TRBV6-6	NA	once	TRBJ2-3
CASSYTGGNGYTF	TGTGCCAGCAGTTACACAGGGGGCAATGGCTACACCTTC	TRBV6-5	TRBD1	NA	TRBJ1-2
CSASGLAGNPNTGELFF	TGCAGTGCTAGTGGACTAGCGGGTAACCCGAACACCGGGGAGCTGTTTTTT	TRBV20-1	TRBD2	NA	TRBJ2-2
CASSPGPSLAETRFF	TGTGCCAGCAGCCCCGGCCCCTCGCTCGCGGAAACCAGGTTCTTC	TRBV7-2	NA	NA	TRBJ2-1
CASSPALTPGGNTIYF	TGTGCCAGCTCACCAGCCCTTACCCCAGGTGGAAACACCATATATTTT	TRBV18	NA	NA	TRBJ1-3
CASSHPGQGWTEAFF	TGTGCCAGCAGTCACCCGGGACAGGGATGGACTGAAGCTTTCTTT	TRBV6-5	TRBD1	NA	TRBJ1-1
CASVIGTANTGELFF	TGTGCCAGTGTAATTGGGACAGCGAACACCGGGGAGCTGTTTTTT	TRBV19	TRBD1	NA	TRBJ2-2
CASSARTLVSTEAFF	TGTGCCAGCAGCGCCCGGACTTTGGTCTCGACTGAAGCTTTCTTT	TRBV27	NA	once	TRBJ1-1
CAGFVQGWDEQFF	TGTGCCGGGTTTGTACAGGGGTGGGATGAGCAGTTCTTC	TRBV2	TRBD1	few	TRBJ2-1
CASNPLVGIAGDNEQFF	TGTGCCAGCAACCCGTTGGTTGGGATAGCGGGGGACAATGAGCAGTTCTTC	TRBV7-6	TRBD2	once	TRBJ2-1
CASAWGGARTDTQYF	TGTGCCAGCGCCTGGGGAGGGGCCCGCACAGATACGCAGTATTTT	TRBV7-8	TRBD2	NA	TRBJ2-3
CASRPGQTYNEQFF	TGTGCCAGCAGGCCGGGACAGACTTACAATGAGCAGTTCTTC	TRBV6-5	TRBD1	NA	TRBJ2-1
CASSSLLRSGELFF	TGTGCCAGCAGTTCGCTCCTGCGGTCCGGGGAGCTGTTTTTT	TRBV27	NA	once	TRBJ2-2
CASNAIVTDTQYF	TGTGCCAGCAATGCGATCGTCACAGATACGCAGTATTTT	TRBV2	NA	once	TRBJ2-3
CASSFSRTGFNEKLFF	TGTGCCAGCAGTTTCTCTAGGACAGGCTTTAATGAAAAACTGTTTTTT	TRBV27	TRBD1	NA	TRBJ1-4
CASSDFNSIVNQPQHF	TGTGCCAGCAGTGATTTTAACAGTATAGTCAATCAGCCCCAGCATTTT	TRBV6-1	NA	few	TRBJ1-5
CATSPTSGSDTQYF	TGTGCCACCAGCCCAACTAGCGGGAGTGATACGCAGTATTTT	TRBV15	TRBD2	NA	TRBJ2-3
CATEGADTQYF	TGTGCCACAGAGGGGGCAGATACGCAGTATTTT	TRBV10-3	NA	NA	TRBJ2-3
CASSPGRAGEAFF	TGTGCCAGCAGCCCAGGCCGAGCGGGTGAAGCTTTCTTT	TRBV14	NA	few	TRBJ1-1
CASSQSWNRRQNTEAFF	TGTGCCAGCAGCCAATCATGGAACAGGCGTCAGAACACTGAAGCTTTCTTT	TRBV11-2	NA	NA	TRBJ1-1
CASSQDPGGYTF	TGTGCCAGCTCACAGGACCCGGGGGGCTACACCTTC	TRBV18	NA	NA	TRBJ1-2
CAISQTTSGNTIYF	TGTGCCATCAGTCAGACAACTTCTGGAAACACCATATATTTT	TRBV10-3	NA	NA	TRBJ1-3
CASTGPGQGANEQFF	TGTGCCAGCACCGGACCGGGACAGGGGGCCAATGAGCAGTTCTTC	TRBV28	TRBD1	NA	TRBJ2-1
CASSLWAGSDTEAFF	TGCGCCAGCAGCTTGTGGGCAGGATCAGACACTGAAGCTTTCTTT	TRBV5-1	NA	NA	TRBJ1-1
CASSVRGGRGIDQPQHF	TGTGCCAGCAGTGTGAGAGGGGGCAGGGGTATCGATCAGCCCCAGCATTTT	TRBV6-1	TRBD1	NA	TRBJ1-5
CASSILFAGAELFF	TGTGCCAGTAGTATATTGTTTGCGGGGGCTGAGCTGTTTTTT	TRBV19	NA	NA	TRBJ2-2
CASSSSGRAPEQFF	TGTGCCAGTAGTTCTAGCGGGAGGGCCCCCGAGCAGTTCTTC	TRBV19	TRBD2	NA	TRBJ2-1
CASSFRQGSDTQYF	TGTGCCAGCAGCTTCCGACAGGGGTCAGATACGCAGTATTTT	TRBV5-4	TRBD1	NA	TRBJ2-3
CASSRVRQRSGNTIYF	TGTGCCAGCAGCCGCGTCAGGCAACGCTCTGGAAACACCATATATTTT	TRBV4-2	NA	NA	TRBJ1-3
CASSLSHPNTGELFF	TGCGCCAGCAGCTTGAGCCATCCGAACACCGGGGAGCTGTTTTTT	TRBV5-1	NA	NA	TRBJ2-2
CASSLDPGSTDTQYF	TGTGCCAGCAGCTTGGACCCAGGGTCCACAGATACGCAGTATTTT	TRBV5-4	NA	NA	TRBJ2-3
CSASNGGYTF	TGCAGTGCTAGTAATGGCGGCTACACCTTC	TRBV20-1	NA	NA	TRBJ1-2